These 4 T cell receptor beta chains were sequenced from one sample in a study of shared clonotypes between healthy human individuals. Sequencing used immunoSEQ multiplex PCR; TCRdb keeps in-frame clones, though not all of them. The sample comprises 640,000 or so clones, approximately 79% of which are singletons, and roughly 1.8% rests with the top ten. The sequenced sample was memory CD4+ T cells sorted from blood. Subset indicated: CD45RA-negative fraction. These receptors originate from a woman under 40 in good health.

DNA of the CDR3: TGTGCCAGCAGCCTCAGCTGGGGGGCCGGGCAGTTCTTC. Protein product: CASSLSWGAGQFF. The V call is TRBV7-2, the J call TRBJ2-1, with D perhaps TRBD1 or TRBD2 (6 bases each). The CDR3 is 13 residues long. Deletions cut 5 bases from V and 12 bases from J, with 17 bases between. The V gene's germline CDR1 is SGHTA and CDR2 FQGNSA.

This chain uses TRBV6-5 with TRBJ2-5, with 12 positions matching TRBD1. The germline V gene encodes CDR1 MNHEY and CDR2 SVGAGI. V was pared by 4 bases and J by 5 bases, with 5 bases of the junction left unmatched. This CDR3 is built from 15 residues. The CDR3 DNA reads as TGTGCCAGCAGTTCCGGGACAGGGGGCTGGGAGACCCAGTACTTC. This gives the protein CASSSGTGGWETQYF.

V usage is TRBV10-1 and J usage is TRBJ2-3; 8 positions agree with TRBD2. Trimming at V came to 0 bases and at J to 4 bases, leaving 6 bases not matched to a gene. The CDR3 consists of 16 residues. CDR1 is WNHNN, CDR2 SYGVQD, per germline (reference sequence). The CDR3: CASSESVGRASDTQYF. The CDR3 DNA follows: TGCGCCAGCAGTGAGTCGGTCGGGAGGGCCTCAGATACGCAGTATTTT.

This clone was detected many times. The chain combines TRBV2 with TRBJ2-1, with TRBD2 matching over 11 bases. There are 16 residues in the CDR3. The germline gives CDR1 SNHLY, CDR2 FYNNEI. V was pared by 5 bases and J by 7 bases, with 10 bases of the junction left unmatched. CDR3 coding DNA: TGTGCCAGCAGTCGACTAGCGGGGCCTCGGGGGAATGAGCAGTTCTTC. Translating gives CASSRLAGPRGNEQFF.